This T cell receptor (beta chain) was identified in a study of cytomegalovirus exposure and HLA in healthy donors. This clone was seen only once. Measured with immunoSEQ multiplex PCR; TCRdb has only the in-frame clones, and not every one. The sample has some 130,000 clones, approximately 82% seen once. CDR1 and CDR2 (germline): GTSNPN, SVGIG (reference sequence). CDR3 size: 14 residues. The ends were cut back, 5 bases at V and 5 bases at J, with 18 bases in the middle. This TCR came from a man aged 25 to 40 in good health and CMV-seropositive. The rearrangement links TRBV30 to TRBJ2-5, with a possible D match to TRBD2 (6 bases). The sequenced material came from PBMCs. The DNA of the CDR3 is TGTGCCTGGGGGGGGTTGGGAAGGTGGGAGACCCAGTACTTC. Translating gives CAWGGLGRWETQYF.